This TCR beta chain was identified during a study of T-cell reconstitution after alpha-beta-depleted transplantation in children. Library preparation (for TCRbeta) was performed with unique molecular identifiers. Each CDR3 protein is one row after TCRdb ran MiXCR on the PCR reads. The table shows some 840,000 distinct CDR3 sequences, with 16% occurring only once. Remarks on this clonotype: Its antigen is not known.

The V and J ends lost 2 bases and 5 bases respectively, with 9 bases between them. CDR3 size: 13 residues. Germline V gives CDR1 WNHNN, CDR2 SYGVQD (reference sequence). Study results and caveats: Expanded clones from the graft, numbering several hundred, reportedly supplied alpha-beta T cells about two months after transplant.

This material consisted of PBMCs, mostly from graft donor cells, taken 360 days after TCRalphabeta/CD19-depleted stem cell transplant. The J gene is TRBJ2-5, the V gene TRBV10-1; D is possibly TRBD1 (5 bases). The receptor was isolated from a male patient younger than 18 who had a stem cell transplant for acute lymphoblastic leukemia, so the T cells may come from the graft donor. The CDR3 DNA sequence: TGCGCCAGCAGTGAGGGGGCCTGGGAGACCCAGTACTTC. Translated, it gives CASSEGAWETQYF.